This TCR beta chain was observed in a study of control samples from healthy donors and cancer patients. The CDR3 has 15 amino acids. V was cut by 1 base and J by 0 bases, with 7 bases left in between. Germline assignment: CDR1 MNHEY and CDR2 SVGAGI. Libraries were prepared by immunoSEQ multiplex PCR; TCRdb keeps only in-frame clonotypes and omits some of them. The sample has approximately 90,000 clones, roughly 86% seen once. Input material: blood. The receptor was derived from a man aged 30-40 years in good health. The chain recombines TRBV6-5 with TRBJ1-5; no clear D gene. In DNA, the CDR3 is TGTGCCAGCAGTTACTACCCTAATAGCAATCAGCCCCAGCATTTT. Encoded protein: CASSYYPNSNQPQHF.